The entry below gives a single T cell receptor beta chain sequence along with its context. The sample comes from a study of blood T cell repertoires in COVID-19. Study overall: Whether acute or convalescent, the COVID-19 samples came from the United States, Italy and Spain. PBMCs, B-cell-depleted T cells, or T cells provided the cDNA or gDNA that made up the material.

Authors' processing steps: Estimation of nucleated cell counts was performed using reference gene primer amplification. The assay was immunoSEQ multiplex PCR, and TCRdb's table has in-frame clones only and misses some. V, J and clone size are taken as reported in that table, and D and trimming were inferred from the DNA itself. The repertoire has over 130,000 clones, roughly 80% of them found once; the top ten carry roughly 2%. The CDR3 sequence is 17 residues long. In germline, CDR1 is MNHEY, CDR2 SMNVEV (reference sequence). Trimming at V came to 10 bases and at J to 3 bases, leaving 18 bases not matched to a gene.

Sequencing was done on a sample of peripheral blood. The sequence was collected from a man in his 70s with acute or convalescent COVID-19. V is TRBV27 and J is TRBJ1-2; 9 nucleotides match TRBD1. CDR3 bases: TGTGCCATCAACAGCAGCCCCAGGGACAGGGAAGACTATGGCTACACCTTC. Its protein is CAINSSPRDREDYGYTF.